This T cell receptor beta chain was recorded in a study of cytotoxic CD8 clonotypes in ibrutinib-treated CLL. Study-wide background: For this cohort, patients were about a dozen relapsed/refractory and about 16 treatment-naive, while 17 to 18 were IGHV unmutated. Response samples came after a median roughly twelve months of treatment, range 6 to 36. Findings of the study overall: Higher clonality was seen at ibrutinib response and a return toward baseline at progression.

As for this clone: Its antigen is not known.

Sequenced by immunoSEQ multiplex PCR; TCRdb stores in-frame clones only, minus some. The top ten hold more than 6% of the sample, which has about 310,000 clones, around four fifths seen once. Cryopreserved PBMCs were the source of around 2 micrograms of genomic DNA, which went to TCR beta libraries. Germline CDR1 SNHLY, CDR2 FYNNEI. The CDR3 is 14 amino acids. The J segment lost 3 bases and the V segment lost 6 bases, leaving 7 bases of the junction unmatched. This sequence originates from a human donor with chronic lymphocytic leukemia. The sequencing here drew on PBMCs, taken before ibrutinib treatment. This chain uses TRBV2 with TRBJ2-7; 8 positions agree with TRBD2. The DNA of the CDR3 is TGTGCCAGCAGGGCTAGCGGGTACCTCTACGAGCAGTACTTC. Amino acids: CASRASGYLYEQYF.